These T cell receptor beta chains were read from a single sample in a study of blood T cell repertoires in COVID-19. The protocol was immunoSEQ multiplex PCR, while the TCRdb copy is restricted to in-frame clones and leaves out a portion. Among roughly 65,000 clones listed, more than 70% were seen once. Sequencing was performed on peripheral blood. The receptors were gathered from a human donor in a cohort sampled during active COVID-19. CDR3s include the opening cysteine and the closing phenylalanine or tryptophan. A D gene is named only where the DNA matches it firmly. Some rows have no size entry. The others give once, few or many, or a class for an expanded clone.

j_call clone_size d_call v_call cdr3_nt cdr3_aa
TRBJ1-6 - - TRBV28 TGTGCCAGCAGTGCCCCGGGACAAAATTCACCCCTCCACTTT CASSAPGQNSPLHF
TRBJ2-6 - TRBD1 TRBV28 TGTGCCAGCAGTTCGGACAGGGTCATGAGGGGGGCCAACGTCCTGACTTTC CASSSDRVMRGANVLTF
TRBJ2-2 - - TRBV11-2 TGTGCCAGCAGCCCCGGACAATTGAACACCGGGGAGCTGTTTTTT CASSPGQLNTGELFF
TRBJ2-1 - - TRBV5-1 TGCGCCAGCAGCTTGAGGGACTCTGGCTCCTACAATGAGCAGTTCTTC CASSLRDSGSYNEQFF
TRBJ1-2 - TRBD1 TRBV27 TGTGCCAGCAAAGGGGGCTCCGCTAACTATGGCTACACCTTC CASKGGSANYGYTF
TRBJ2-1 - TRBD1 TRBV6-5 TGTGCCAGCAGGCCGGGACAGGGTGATAGCGATGAGCAGTTCTTC CASRPGQGDSDEQFF
TRBJ2-7 - - TRBV10-2 TGCGCCAGCAGCCCAGGACGGGGGACGTACGAGCAGTACTTC CASSPGRGTYEQYF
TRBJ1-1 - TRBD1 TRBV18 TGTGCCAGCTCTACCGACAGGGGGGACAGACCACTTATAGACTTT CASSTDRGDRPLIDF
TRBJ2-1 - TRBD2 TRBV9 TGTGCCAGCAGCGCCCCGGGACTAGCGGGGGGCATGTCCAATGAGCAGTTCTTC CASSAPGLAGGMSNEQFF
TRBJ2-2 - - TRBV24-1 TGTGCCACCAGTCCCCAGGGATGGACCGGGGAGCTGTTTTTT CATSPQGWTGELFF
TRBJ1-1 - - TRBV21-1 TGTGCCAGCAGCAAAGTAGGTAAGGGGCCCCACACTGAAGCTTTCTTT CASSKVGKGPHTEAFF
TRBJ2-7 - - TRBV10-3 TGTGCCACGCGCATCAGACCAGACGACCGAGGTGAGCAGTACTTC CATRIRPDDRGEQYF
TRBJ2-7 - - TRBV12-3/TRBV12-4 TGTGCCAGCGGCCGACTTTCCTACGAGCAGTACTTC CASGRLSYEQYF
TRBJ2-1 - - TRBV11-2 TGTGCCAGCAGCTTTGGGGGCGGCCTGGCCTACAATGAGCAGTTCTTC CASSFGGGLAYNEQFF
TRBJ2-1 - - TRBV5-1 TGCGCCAGCAGCCCCGAACTAGAAAGCTACAATGAGCAGTTCTTC CASSPELESYNEQFF
TRBJ2-3 - TRBD2 TRBV7-9 TGTGCCAGCAGCAGAGGGGCAGCGGGGGGAGATACGCAGTATTTT CASSRGAAGGDTQYF
TRBJ2-7 - - TRBV29-1 TGCAGCGTTGAAGATCACCGGACAGACTACGAGCAGTACTTC CSVEDHRTDYEQYF
TRBJ2-2 few - TRBV6-4 TGTGCCAGCAGTGAGAGTCCCGGGGAGCTGTTTTTT CASSESPGELFF
TRBJ1-1 - - TRBV10-3 TGTGCCATCAGCCGAGACGCGCCAGGTAAAGCTTTCTTT CAISRDAPGKAFF
TRBJ2-1 - TRBD2 TRBV6-5 TGTGCCACCGTGGGACTAGCGGGAAACTACAATGAGCAGTTCTTC CATVGLAGNYNEQFF
TRBJ2-1 - - TRBV11-2 TGTGCCAGCAGCCCGGAGGTGGGTGAGCAGTTCTTC CASSPEVGEQFF
TRBJ2-3 - TRBD2 TRBV5-1 TGCGCCAGCAGCTTGATCACCGGCGGGGGGGGAGATACGCAGTATTTT CASSLITGGGGDTQYF
TRBJ2-7 many - TRBV10-3 TGTGCCATCAGTGAGGGCGGCGGCCTATACGAGCAGTACTTC CAISEGGGLYEQYF
TRBJ2-3 - TRBD2 TRBV11-3 TGTGCCAGCAGCTTATCCCGGGGGGGGACAGATACGCAGTATTTT CASSLSRGGTDTQYF
TRBJ1-1 few - TRBV18 TGTGCCAGCTCACCAGGAGCCACGAACACTGAAGCTTTCTTT CASSPGATNTEAFF
TRBJ2-3 - - TRBV29-1 TGCAGCGTTGGAGCCTCTAGCACAGATACGCAGTATTTT CSVGASSTDTQYF
TRBJ2-7 - TRBD1 TRBV5-1 TGCGCCAGCAGGTCCGGGACAGACTACGAGCAGTACTTC CASRSGTDYEQYF
TRBJ2-1 - - TRBV7-2 TGTGCCAGCAGCACTAGAAGGACAGCCTCTTATGAGCAGTTCTTC CASSTRRTASYEQFF
TRBJ1-3 - - TRBV19 TGTGCCAGTAGTAGGGCGACCTCTGGAAACACCATATATTTT CASSRATSGNTIYF
TRBJ2-2 - TRBD1 TRBV4-1 TGCGCCAGCAGCTTAGAATCTTGGACAGGGCCTAACACCGGGGAGCTGTTTTTT CASSLESWTGPNTGELFF
TRBJ2-7 - - TRBV6-2/TRBV6-3 TGTGCCAGCAGTTACTCGACAGTGTCCTACGAGCAGTACTTC CASSYSTVSYEQYF
TRBJ1-1 - - TRBV18 TGTGCCAGCTCACCCCTCAGGGTTAGCACTGAAGCTTTCTTT CASSPLRVSTEAFF
TRBJ2-3 - - TRBV9 TGTGCCAGCAGCTCAGGGGGGACTAGGGGGGCAGATACGCAGTATTTT CASSSGGTRGADTQYF
TRBJ1-1 - TRBD1 TRBV5-1 TGCGCCAGCAGCACCTGGACAGGGTCGTTCACTGAAGCTTTCTTT CASSTWTGSFTEAFF
TRBJ2-7 - TRBD1 TRBV18 TGTGCCAGCTCACTAGCTGGGGGACAGGGGACCTACGAGCAGTACTTC CASSLAGGQGTYEQYF
TRBJ1-4 - - TRBV7-6 TGTGCCAGCAGCTTAGCCCCTTCAACTAATGAAAAACTGTTTTTT CASSLAPSTNEKLFF
TRBJ1-6 - TRBD1 TRBV7-9 TGTGCCAGCAGCTTATCGCAGGGGACAGCTCGTTCACCCCTCCACTTT CASSLSQGTARSPLHF
TRBJ2-1 - - TRBV5-4 TGTGCCAGCAGCCCGGACTGGAACAATGAGCAGTTCTTC CASSPDWNNEQFF
TRBJ2-7 - - TRBV10-3 TGTGCCATCAGTGAGAGGCCTAGCGAAGGTCACGAGCAGTACTTC CAISERPSEGHEQYF
TRBJ2-7 - TRBD2 TRBV27 TGTGCCAGCAGTCCAAGACTAGCGGGAGGCCCTACCAGTGGGGAGCAGTACTTC CASSPRLAGGPTSGEQYF
TRBJ2-7 - TRBD1 TRBV24-1 TGTGCCACCAGTGAAGGGACAGGCAACGAGCAGTACTTC CATSEGTGNEQYF
TRBJ1-2 few TRBD1 TRBV15 TGTGCCACCAGCAGGCTAACAGGGGTCTACGACTATGGCTACACCTTC CATSRLTGVYDYGYTF
TRBJ1-2 - - TRBV5-6 TGTGCCAGCAGCCCGGACAGAGGGAGCGGCTACACCTTC CASSPDRGSGYTF
TRBJ1-3 - TRBD1 TRBV12-3/TRBV12-4 TGTGCCAGCACCACAGGGGGCGGAAACACCATATATTTT CASTTGGGNTIYF
TRBJ1-1 - - TRBV18 TGTGCCAGCTCACCAATAATAACAGGATCCGACACTGAAGCTTTCTTT CASSPIITGSDTEAFF
TRBJ2-2 - TRBD2 TRBV24-1 TGTGCCACCAGTGTCACGGGACTAGCGGGATCCGGGGAGCTGTTTTTT CATSVTGLAGSGELFF
TRBJ2-3 - TRBD1 TRBV24-1 TGTGCCACCAGTGATGGTACAGGGGGCAGAGCAGATACGCAGTATTTT CATSDGTGGRADTQYF
TRBJ1-5 few TRBD1 TRBV19 TGTGCCAGCGAGACAGGGGGGGATCAGCCCCAGCATTTT CASETGGDQPQHF
TRBJ2-6 - - TRBV10-2 TGCGCCAGCAGTGTTGGGGGCTTCTCTGGGGCCAACGTCCTGACTTTC CASSVGGFSGANVLTF
TRBJ2-7 - - TRBV3-1/TRBV3-2 TGTGCCAGCAGCCAAGAGACGAGACAGTCCATCTACGAGCAGTACTTC CASSQETRQSIYEQYF
TRBJ2-7 many TRBD2 TRBV5-1 TGCGCCAGCAGCTTGGAGGGACTAGCGGTGTGGGGGGAGCAGTACTTC CASSLEGLAVWGEQYF
TRBJ2-4 - - TRBV27 TGTGCCAGCAGTAAAAACACCGTAGCCAAAAACATTCAGTACTTC CASSKNTVAKNIQYF